These 27 T cell receptor beta chains were all obtained from the same sample, sequenced in a study of T-cell reconstitution after alpha-beta-depleted transplantation in children. For TCRbeta, the library was prepared with unique molecular identifiers. Via MiXCR, TCRdb re-called the PCR reads, giving one row per CDR3 protein. In the table there are approximately 1,000,000 distinct CDR3 sequences, around 30% of which are singletons. This specimen was PBMCs, mostly from graft donor cells, taken 360 days after TCRalphabeta/CD19-depleted stem cell transplant. These receptors all come from a boy younger than two who had a stem cell transplant for SCID, so the T cells may come from the graft donor.

This sequence joins TRBV7-2 and TRBJ2-2, with D perhaps matching TRBD1 or TRBD2 (7 bases each). V shed 7 bases and J shed 10 bases, with 25 bases lying between them. The CDR3 is 16 residues long. Germline V gives CDR1 SGHTA, CDR2 FQGNSA. DNA for the CDR3: TGTGCCAGCACCAAGGGGGCCGGACGGGGGGTGTTGGAGCTGTTTTTT. This encodes CASTKGAGRGVLELFF.

The chain carries TRBV28 and TRBJ2-1; TRBD2 matches 8 bases. Germline V gene data show CDR1 as MDHEN and CDR2 as SYDVKM. Trimming took 2 bases from V and 5 from J; bases not matched to a gene: 5. The length of the CDR3 is 15 residues. As DNA, the CDR3 is TGTGCCAGCAGTTTACCGCTAGCGGGTGACAATGAGCAGTTCTTC. Translated: CASSLPLAGDNEQFF.

The V and J genes are TRBV6-5 and TRBJ2-1, with 7 bases aligning to TRBD2. CDR3 length: 16 amino acids. V trimming: 0 bases; J trimming: 3 bases; junction bases outside the gene matches: 5. The germline gives CDR1 MNHEY, CDR2 SVGAGI. CDR3 sequence: CASSYSGGGSYNEQFF. In DNA form, the CDR3 reads TGTGCCAGCAGTTACTCGGGCGGCGGGAGCTACAATGAGCAGTTCTTC.

This chain links TRBV11-2 with TRBJ2-7; D is undetermined. The CDR3 totals 10 residues. Trimming pared 8 bases from V and 6 bases from J, leaving 8 bases between. The germline V gene encodes CDR1 SGHAT and CDR2 FQNNGV. The CDR3 sequence: CASGIREQYF. As DNA, the CDR3 is TGTGCCAGCGGAATCCGCGAGCAGTACTTC. Full variable domain (rest looked up from reference TRBV11-2 and TRBJ2-7): EAGVAQSPRYKIIEKRQSVAFWCNPISGHATLYWYQQILGQGPKLLIQFQNNGVVDDSQLPKDRFSAERLKGVDSTLKIQPAKLEDSAVYLCASGIREQYFGPGTRLTVT.

This clonotype showed up just a few times. The V call is TRBV5-1, the J call TRBJ2-1, with TRBD1 matching 7 bases. The germline V gene has CDR1 SGHRS and CDR2 YFSETQ. The CDR3 length is 16 residues. The junction had 12 bases not matched to a gene; V was cut back by 4 bases and J by 5 bases. The CDR3 protein is CASSLQTGTYNNEQFF. The CDR3 DNA reads as TGCGCCAGCAGCCTACAGACAGGGACGTACAACAATGAGCAGTTCTTC.

This clonotype has a single count. This chain links TRBV14 with TRBJ2-3; 11 nucleotides line up with TRBD2. CDR3 size: 17 residues. The ends lost 4 bases at V and 2 bases at J; junction bases unmatched: 8. The germline gives CDR1 SGHDN, CDR2 FVKESK. The chain's CDR3 is CASSPHWTSGHTDTQYF. CDR3 coding DNA: TGTGCCAGCAGCCCCCACTGGACTAGCGGGCACACAGATACGCAGTATTTT. Complete variable domain (other parts from reference TRBV14 and TRBJ2-3): EAGVTQFPSHSVIEKGQTVTLRCDPISGHDNLYWYRRVMGKEIKFLLHFVKESKQDESGMPNNRFLAERTGGTYSTLKVQPAELEDSGVYFCASSPHWTSGHTDTQYFGPGTRLTVL.

The V gene is TRBV4-2, the J gene TRBJ2-3; 9 nucleotides agree with TRBD2. The CDR3 is 17 residues long. Germline CDR1 LGHNA, CDR2 YNFKEQ. V lost 0 bases and J lost 4; bases outside the gene matches: 8. The CDR3 DNA reads TGTGCCAGCAGCCAAGATGGTAGCGGGGGCCGGGCAGATACGCAGTATTTT. As protein: CASSQDGSGGRADTQYF.

The chain uses TRBV15 and TRBJ1-4, with D possibly TRBD1 on 5 matching bases. The V gene lost 1 base and the J gene lost 5 bases, with 11 bases spanning the gap. Germline CDR1 is LNHNV and CDR2 is YYDKDF (reference sequence). The CDR3 has 15 amino acids. CDR3 sequence reads: CATSRGGEGNEKLFF. CDR3 nucleotide sequence: TGTGCCACCAGCAGAGGGGGGGAGGGGAATGAAAAACTGTTTTTT. Complete variable domain (other parts from reference TRBV15 and TRBJ1-4): DAMVIQNPRYQVTQFGKPVTLSCSQTLNHNVMYWYQQKSSQAPKLLFHYYDKDFNNEADTPDNFQSRRPNTSFCFLDIRSPGLGDTAMYLCATSRGGEGNEKLFFGSGTQLSVL.

This sequence joins TRBV18 and TRBJ1-1; no reliable D call. V was clipped by 4 bases and J by 7 bases, with 13 bases between them. CDR3 length: 13 amino acids. Germline CDR1 reads KGHSH; CDR2 reads LQKENI. In DNA form, the CDR3 reads TGTGCCAGCTCACAAATGGCCTCCGTTGAAGCTTTCTTT. It specifies CASSQMASVEAFF.

A few counts support this clonotype. The rearrangement uses TRBV4-3 and TRBJ1-2, with D possibly being TRBD1 (5 bases). Germline V gives CDR1 LGHNA, CDR2 YSLEER. The CDR3 consists of 15 residues. V gave up 1 base and J gave up 4 bases, with 13 bases separating them. In DNA form, the CDR3 reads TGCGCCAGCAGCCAAGCCCTCGGGGCTACCTATGGCTACACCTTC. It encodes CASSQALGATYGYTF.

The genes are TRBV11-2 and TRBJ2-5, with D hard to call. Germline V gene sequence: CDR1 SGHAT, CDR2 FQNNGV. V lost 1 base, J lost 7 bases, and 10 bases lay in between. This CDR3 has 13 residues. The DNA for the CDR3 is TGTGCCAGCAGCTTAGCCCCCGTCGGGACCCAGTACTTC. Translation gives CASSLAPVGTQYF.

This clonotype was detected only a few times. The CDR3 DNA sequence: TGCAGTGCTATTCCCGGGACAGGGTTGTACGAGCAGTACTTC. Translated, it gives CSAIPGTGLYEQYF. The chain combines TRBV20-1 with TRBJ2-7; 9 positions agree with TRBD1. Germline CDR1 reads DFQATT; CDR2 reads SNEGSKA (reference sequence). The CDR3 is made up of 14 amino acids. J was trimmed by 4 bases and V by 4 bases; bases with no gene match: 8.

This clonotype was observed a few times. This chain connects TRBV19 to TRBJ2-7; 7 bases map to TRBD2. The CDR3 length is 15 residues. Germline CDR1 is LNHDA and CDR2 is SQIVND (reference sequence). The J segment lost 2 bases and the V segment lost 3 bases, leaving 7 bases of the junction unmatched. CDR3 nucleotide sequence: TGTGCCAGTAGTATCTATTTAGGGACTACCTACGAGCAGTACTTC. This gives the protein CASSIYLGTTYEQYF.

This clonotype has a count of ten or more. The chain links TRBV20-1 to TRBJ2-7; D is uncertain. This CDR3 region has 11 residues. V lost 3 bases to trimming and J lost 3 bases, with 6 bases between them. The germline gives CDR1 DFQATT, CDR2 SNEGSKA (reference sequence). This chain's CDR3 is CSASVSYEQYF. Here the CDR3 DNA reads TGCAGTGCTAGTGTCAGCTACGAGCAGTACTTC.

This clonotype was picked up a small number of times. This chain uses TRBV12-3 or TRBV12-4 with TRBJ1-1; tentative D call: TRBD1 (5 bases). The CDR3 covers 11 residues. Trimming took 5 bases from V and 6 from J, leaving 7 bases between them. The DNA of the CDR3 is TGTGCCAGCAGTCGGACACCTGAAGCTTTCTTT. Protein: CASSRTPEAFF.

This clonotype has a single count. The rearrangement links TRBV6-5 to TRBJ2-7, with 7 positions matching TRBD1. This CDR3 has 15 residues. V lost 2 bases and J lost 2; bases outside the gene matches: 6. CDR1 and CDR2 (germline): MNHEY, SVGAGI. This CDR3 is CASSYRGLGTYEQYF. CDR3 DNA: TGTGCCAGCAGTTACAGGGGGCTTGGTACCTACGAGCAGTACTTC.

This clonotype showed up just a few times. V and J are TRBV30 and TRBJ2-1, with D maybe TRBD2 (7 bases). The V gene's germline CDR1 is GTSNPN and CDR2 SVGIG (reference sequence). The germline V and J ends were trimmed by 5 bases and 1 base, with 12 bases remaining between them. This CDR3 comprises 14 residues. The CDR3 DNA is TGTGCCTGGGGACGGGGGGCTTCCTACAATGAGCAGTTCTTC. Residues: CAWGRGASYNEQFF.

This clonotype has a handful of counts. The gene calls are TRBV11-2 and TRBJ2-3, with 8 bases fitting TRBD2. The CDR3 has 16 residues. V shed 2 bases, J shed 0 bases, and the junction held 4 bases outside the gene matches. The V gene's germline CDR1 is SGHAT and CDR2 FQNNGV. The CDR3 nucleotides read TGTGCCAGCAGCTTATGGGGACTAGAGAGCACAGATACGCAGTATTTT. This encodes CASSLWGLESTDTQYF.

The chain combines TRBV29-1 with TRBJ1-2; no firm D call. The CDR3 has 12 amino acids. The germline CDR1 and CDR2 sequences are SQVTM and ANQGSEA. CDR3 residues: CRDIYRGYGYTF. The DNA for the CDR3 is TGCAGAGATATATACAGAGGCTATGGCTACACCTTC.

This clonotype was counted a few times. V and J are TRBV5-1 and TRBJ2-2, with 8 bases identical to TRBD2. Trimming cost V 0 bases and J 5 bases; bases outside gene matches: 3. CDR1 and CDR2 from the germline V gene are SGHRS and YFSETQ. The CDR3 runs 15 residues. CDR3 sequence reads: CASSLALAATGELFF. For the CDR3, the DNA is TGCGCCAGCAGCTTGGCACTAGCGGCGACCGGGGAGCTGTTTTTT.

A few counts support this clonotype. The chain couples TRBV12-3 or TRBV12-4 to TRBJ2-5; 9 bases map to TRBD1. This CDR3 is 16 amino acids long. Trimming at V came to 4 bases and at J to 4 bases, leaving 10 bases not matched to a gene. The CDR3 here is CASSSPDRGVGETQYF. The DNA for the CDR3 is TGTGCCAGCAGTTCCCCGGACAGGGGAGTCGGAGAGACCCAGTACTTC.

This clonotype was counted only a few times. V and J are TRBV5-1 and TRBJ2-4, with D maybe TRBD1 (6 bases). Germline V lookup: CDR1 SGHRS, CDR2 YFSETQ. The V and J ends lost 4 bases and 0 bases respectively, with 17 bases between them. CDR3 size: 17 residues. In nucleotides, the CDR3 is TGCGCCAGCAGCCCAACCCCGGACAGCTTAGCCAAAAACATTCAGTACTTC. It codes for CASSPTPDSLAKNIQYF.

This clonotype was seen a few times. This rearrangement joins TRBV6-5 to TRBJ2-7; 8 bases match TRBD1. V trimming: 0 bases; J trimming: 1 base; junction bases outside the gene matches: 2. The CDR3 contains 15 residues. Germline V gene data show CDR1 as MNHEY and CDR2 as SVGAGI. The CDR3 DNA follows: TGTGCCAGCAGTTACTCGGGACAGGTTTCCTACGAGCAGTACTTC. The encoded protein is CASSYSGQVSYEQYF.

The CDR3 reads CASSQETFRGQSNQPQHF. Written as DNA, the CDR3 is TGCGCCAGCAGCCAAGAAACCTTCAGGGGGCAGAGCAATCAGCCCCAGCATTTT. The chain combines TRBV4-1 with TRBJ1-5; 8 bases agree with TRBD1. This CDR3 region has 18 residues. Germline V gene sequence: CDR1 MGHRA, CDR2 YSYEKL. The J segment lost 1 base and the V segment lost 0 bases, leaving 8 bases of the junction unmatched.

This clonotype was counted at least ten times. CDR3 in amino acids: CASSLRFTSEQFF. The DNA of the CDR3 is TGTGCCAGCTCTCTGCGATTTACAAGTGAGCAGTTCTTC. This sequence joins TRBV18 and TRBJ2-1; no reliable D call. V was trimmed by 6 bases and J by 9 bases, leaving 15 bases between them. Germline-derived CDR1 and CDR2 are KGHSH and LQKENI. CDR3 length: 13 amino acids.

This clonotype was counted between two and nine times. V and J are TRBV10-2 and TRBJ1-1; 10 bases are shared with TRBD1. CDR1 and CDR2 from the germline V gene are WSHSY and SAAADI. The CDR3 sequence is 14 residues long. V dropped 4 bases and J dropped 7; count of bases not matched to a gene: 6. Here the CDR3 DNA reads TGCGCCAGCAGTGGACAGGGGGCCTCTATTGAAGCTTTCTTT. Translated, it gives CASSGQGASIEAFF.

The chain carries TRBV20-1 and TRBJ2-3; TRBD1 matches 7 bases. The CDR3 length is 13 residues. From germline, CDR1 is DFQATT and CDR2 SNEGSKA (reference sequence). With 3 bases clipped from V and 6 bases from J, the junction kept 6 bases outside the gene matches. For the CDR3, the DNA is TGCAGTGCTAGTAAGGGGGCTGGGGATACGCAGTATTTT. Translation gives CSASKGAGDTQYF.